The clone carrying this T cell receptor (beta chain) occurred many times. Its target is not known. The source of the sample is a study of T cell repertoires in cytomegalovirus infection. Across the whole study: Through public TCR beta signatures, both CMV infection and matching HLA type were indicated.

The study, taken as a whole, reports: HLA-C-restricted CMV clonotypes gave the most frequent clonotype in two of eight donors. Cumulated frequencies of public TCR beta families served to identify carriers of CMV plus the relevant HLA.

A single record per CDR3 protein comes from TCRdb applying MiXCR to the reads. The sample lists fewer than 80,000 distinct CDR3 sequences; about 4% were seen once. Sequenced sample: PBMCs. The origin of this receptor is a human donor in good health (CMV status not recorded). Some clones in this sample may be carry-over from other donors' samples.

CDR3 DNA: TGTGCCAGCAGCTTAGGTTCGGACGGAGCGTCCTACGAGCAGTACTTC. Amino acids: CASSLGSDGASYEQYF. The genes are TRBV7-8 and TRBJ2-7; D is undetermined. CDR1 and CDR2 (germline): SGHVS, FQNEAQ. The CDR3 length is 16 residues. Trimming left V 1 base short and J 1 base short, with 14 bases between.